This TCR beta chain was observed in a study of CD4 and CD8 cells across lung adenocarcinoma regions. Germline CDR1 and CDR2: SGHDN and FVKESK. V was clipped by 0 bases and J by 4 bases, with 8 bases between them. The CDR3 covers 14 residues. Each CDR3 protein gets one entry after TCRdb re-called the PCR reads with MiXCR. The data contain fewer than 20,000 distinct CDR3 sequences, 51% of them singletons. The patients had localized lung adenocarcinoma, a non-small cell subtype. The chain joins TRBV14 to TRBJ2-3, with no clear D. Source material: CD8+ T cells from the center of a lung tumor. This clonotype originated in a female donor with lung adenocarcinoma. The CD4 and CD8 labels of this study may be unreliable. In nucleotides, the CDR3 is TGTGCCAGCAGCCAAGATCGTTCGGCAGATACGCAGTATTTT. It encodes CASSQDRSADTQYF.